These 27 T cell receptor beta chains originate from one sample sequenced in a study of T-cell memory formation after mild COVID-19. TCRdb reprocessed the 5' RACE reads via MiXCR and lists one record per CDR3 protein. Here the sample spans 310,000 or so distinct CDR3 sequences, approximately 15% being singletons. The sequenced material came from PBMCs or a T cell subset sorted from them (not recorded which). These receptors all stem from a man in his late teens or twenties who had mild COVID-19 (a few samples of this study predate the infection). Cell type and time point are not known.

This clonotype was detected a few times. The V call is TRBV6-5, the J call TRBJ2-2, with D tentatively TRBD2 (5 bases). Trimming removed 0 bases at V and 11 bases at J, with 10 bases between. Germline V gene data show CDR1 as MNHEY and CDR2 as SVGAGI. The CDR3 is made up of 13 amino acids. CDR3 amino acids: CASSYSRRRELFF. Here the CDR3 DNA reads TGTGCCAGCAGTTACTCGAGGAGGAGAGAGCTGTTTTTT.

The chain couples TRBV7-3 to TRBJ2-2, with D possibly matching TRBD2 (5 bases). This CDR3 has 16 residues. Trimming cost V 4 bases and J 3 bases, with 15 bases left between them. Germline-derived CDR1 and CDR2 are SGHTA and FQGTGA. Here the CDR3 DNA reads TGTGCCAGCAGCTCCAAACGGGGATGGGACACCGGGGAGCTGTTTTTT. Amino acid sequence: CASSSKRGWDTGELFF. The full variable domain, rest sourced from reference TRBV7-3 and TRBJ2-2, is GAGVSQTPSNKVTEKGKYVELRCDPISGHTALYWYRQSLGQGPEFLIYFQGTGAADDSGLPNDRFFAVRPEGSVSTLKIQRTERGDSAVYLCASSSKRGWDTGELFFGEGSRLTVL.

The chain is built from TRBV20-1 and TRBJ2-5; 11 nucleotides match TRBD2. CDR1 and CDR2 from the germline V gene are DFQATT and SNEGSKA (reference sequence). This CDR3 contains 15 residues. V gave up 4 bases and J gave up 2 bases; unmatched junction bases: 6. The CDR3 sequence: CSATFLAGGQETQYF. The CDR3 DNA reads TGCAGTGCTACCTTCCTAGCGGGGGGACAAGAGACCCAGTACTTC.

This clonotype was observed a handful of times. The chain employs TRBV9 and TRBJ1-6; unclear D gene. Germline values: CDR1 SGDLS, CDR2 YYNGEE. Trimming took off 0 bases at V and 10 bases at J, with 8 bases between the two ends. The CDR3 is 13 amino acids. This CDR3 is CASSVDPKSPLHF. The CDR3, as DNA: TGTGCCAGCAGCGTAGATCCGAAATCACCCCTCCACTTT.

The J gene is TRBJ2-3, the V gene TRBV24-1, with 7 bases fitting TRBD2. V lost 9 bases, J lost 4 bases, and 12 bases stayed unmatched. Per the germline V gene, CDR1 is KGHDR and CDR2 is SFDVKD. The CDR3 is 15 amino acids. CDR3 loop: CATAGTMGVADTQYF. In DNA, the CDR3 is TGTGCCACCGCTGGGACTATGGGCGTGGCAGATACGCAGTATTTT.

Concerning this clonotype: One end of the junction is discordant with germline, which a read error may explain. This chain connects TRBV20-1 to TRBJ1-5; D may be TRBD1 (5 bases). CDR3 length: 15 amino acids. CDR1 and CDR2 (germline): DFQATT, SNEGSKA (reference sequence). CDR3 DNA sequence: TGCAGTGCTCGACGCTTCCCACAGGAGAATCAGCCCCAGAATTTT. It specifies CSARRFPQENQPQNF.

The table lists this clonotype with many counts. The V and J genes are TRBV7-6 and TRBJ1-6, with D unclear. V was clipped by 3 bases and J by 7 bases, with 19 bases between them. Per germline, CDR1 SGHVS and CDR2 FNYEAQ. This CDR3 has 17 amino acids. Here the CDR3 DNA reads TGTGCCAGCAGCTTGCAGGCGGAAGGGCGTGGGAATTCACCCCTCCACTTT. Translating it yields CASSLQAEGRGNSPLHF.

The chain has TRBV18 and TRBJ2-6; no definite D call. CDR3 length: 17 amino acids. Germline V gene lookup returns CDR1 KGHSH and CDR2 LQKENI. V lost 3 bases, J lost 2 bases, and 14 bases lay in between. The CDR3 loop is CASSPTPPRPGANVLTF. The CDR3 DNA is TGTGCCAGCTCACCCACTCCGCCAAGGCCTGGGGCCAACGTCCTGACTTTC.

In its sample, this clonotype was seen a few times. The chain has TRBV24-1 and TRBJ2-3; D might be TRBD1 (5 bases). The ends were cut back, 5 bases at V and 1 base at J, with 9 bases in the middle. The CDR3 is 14 amino acids. Germline CDR1 KGHDR, CDR2 SFDVKD. CDR3 bases: TGTGCCACCAGTGCCAGGGCGGGCACAGATACGCAGTATTTT. Translation gives CATSARAGTDTQYF.

This clonotype came up a few times. The gene calls are TRBV3-1 and TRBJ1-6, with D perhaps TRBD1 (6 bases). The CDR3 loop spans 14 amino acids. Trimming shortened V by 1 base and J by 7 bases, and 8 bases separated the two germline ends. Germline V CDR1 and CDR2: LGHDT, YNNKEL (reference sequence). In DNA form, the CDR3 reads TGTGCCAGCAGCCAAGGGGGGGGCAATTCACCCCTCCACTTT. Amino acid sequence: CASSQGGGNSPLHF.

The chain uses TRBV4-2 and TRBJ2-5, with D perhaps given as TRBD1 or TRBD2 (6 bases each). Germline V CDR1 and CDR2: LGHNA, YNFKEQ. Trimming removed 3 bases at V and 4 bases at J, with 15 bases between. The CDR3 loop spans 15 amino acids. The CDR3: CASSQLSEGGETQYF. The CDR3 nucleotides read TGTGCCAGCAGCCAGTTGTCGGAGGGGGGAGAGACCCAGTACTTC.

This clonotype was counted only a few times. V usage is TRBV6-5 and J usage is TRBJ2-4, with a possible D match to TRBD2 (6 bases). Per germline, CDR1 MNHEY and CDR2 SVGAGI. The CDR3 spans 15 residues. Trimming pared 8 bases from V and 2 bases from J, leaving 16 bases between. CDR3 sequence reads: CASARGLTTKNIQYF. The CDR3 bases are TGTGCCAGCGCACGGGGGTTGACGACCAAAAACATTCAGTACTTC.

The chain couples TRBV7-6 to TRBJ1-5, with D possibly matching TRBD1 (5 bases). Germline V gene lookup returns CDR1 SGHVS and CDR2 FNYEAQ. V dropped 2 bases and J dropped 11 bases, with 10 bases sitting between them. The CDR3 loop spans 12 amino acids. CDR3 amino acids: CASSLPGMAQHF. CDR3 DNA sequence: TGTGCCAGCAGCTTACCAGGGATGGCCCAGCATTTT. The complete variable domain, with remaining parts taken from reference TRBV7-6 and TRBJ1-5, reads GAGVSQSPRYKVTKRGQDVALRCDPISGHVSLYWYRQALGQGPEFLTYFNYEAQQDKSGLPNDRFSAERPEGSISTLTIQRTEQRDSAMYRCASSLPGMAQHFGDGTRLSIL.

This clonotype has only a few counts. The chain uses TRBV2 and TRBJ2-1; no clear D gene. The CDR3 runs 13 residues. Germline lookup yields CDR1 SNHLY and CDR2 FYNNEI. With 4 bases removed from V and 10 bases from J, the gap between germline ends came to 14 bases. As DNA, the CDR3 is TGTGCCAGCAGTGGGGGTGGGGTAGGCGAGCAGTTCTTC. Its translation: CASSGGGVGEQFF.

This chain uses TRBV5-1 with TRBJ2-7, with a possible D match to TRBD2 (6 bases). Germline assignment: CDR1 SGHRS and CDR2 YFSETQ. Deletions cut 4 bases from V and 2 bases from J, with 13 bases between. CDR3 length: 14 residues. CDR3 nucleotides: TGCGCCAGCAGCGCGCAGGGACTCCCCTACGAGCAGTACTTC. Encoded protein: CASSAQGLPYEQYF.

This clonotype was seen only a few times. V gene TRBV5-1 combines with J gene TRBJ1-2, with D uncertain. The germline gives CDR1 SGHRS, CDR2 YFSETQ. The CDR3 totals 14 residues. V shed 0 bases and J shed 1 base, with 7 bases lying between them. The CDR3 is CASSLEALNYGYTF. In nucleotides, the CDR3 is TGCGCCAGCAGCTTGGAGGCCCTTAACTATGGCTACACCTTC.

The chain recombines TRBV10-2 with TRBJ1-2; possibly TRBD1 for D (5 bases). Trimming took 2 bases from V and 5 from J, leaving 12 bases between them. CDR3 length equals 14 residues. Germline V gene sequence: CDR1 WSHSY, CDR2 SAAADI. The CDR3 region is CASSEGKGLYGYTF. The CDR3, as DNA: TGCGCCAGCAGTGAGGGGAAGGGGCTATATGGCTACACCTTC.

The chain has TRBV4-3 and TRBJ1-1; 7 bases map to TRBD1. J gave up 3 bases and V 2 bases, and 3 bases lay outside the gene matches. The CDR3 runs 14 residues. CDR1 and CDR2 from the germline V gene are LGHNA and YSLEER. The DNA of the CDR3 is TGCGCCAGCAGCCAACAGGGGGGGGACACTGAAGCTTTCTTT. Translating gives CASSQQGGDTEAFF.

The gene calls are TRBV7-3 and TRBJ1-4; possible D gene TRBD1, 5 bases. The length of the CDR3 is 15 residues. V lost 3 bases to trimming and J lost 0 bases, with 8 bases between them. Per the germline V gene, CDR1 is SGHTA and CDR2 is FQGTGA. In DNA form, the CDR3 reads TGTGCCAGCAGCTTCGCAGGGACAACTAATGAAAAACTGTTTTTT. Its translation is CASSFAGTTNEKLFF.

The CDR3 sequence is CASSSTSGYYNEQFF. The CDR3 region has the DNA TGTGCCAGCAGCTCTACCTCGGGGTACTACAATGAGCAGTTCTTC. The chain couples TRBV7-2 to TRBJ2-1; tentative D call: TRBD2 (5 bases). The CDR3 has 15 residues. Germline loops: CDR1 SGHTA, CDR2 FQGNSA. With 4 bases removed from V and 3 bases from J, the gap between germline ends came to 13 bases.

This chain joins TRBV18 and TRBJ1-6, with D tentatively TRBD1 (6 bases). V was cut by 4 bases and J by 5 bases, with 9 bases left in between. CDR1 and CDR2 from the germline V gene are KGHSH and LQKENI. The CDR3 is made up of 14 amino acids. CDR3 coding DNA: TGTGCCAGCTCACGGGACACCGATAATTCACCCCTCCACTTT. Translated: CASSRDTDNSPLHF.

The rearrangement joins TRBV5-1 to TRBJ1-2; D might be TRBD1 (5 bases). The CDR3 loop spans 13 amino acids. CDR1 is SGHRS and CDR2 is YFSETQ in the germline V gene. The ends were cut back, 0 bases at V and 5 bases at J, with 8 bases in the middle. DNA of the CDR3: TGCGCCAGCAGCTTGGGCGACAGTTATGGCTACACCTTC. Protein: CASSLGDSYGYTF.

The chain uses TRBV6-5 and TRBJ2-2; TRBD2 aligns across 8 bases. CDR1 is MNHEY, CDR2 SVGAGI, per germline. The trim removed 5 bases at V and 2 bases at J, leaving 10 bases unmatched. The CDR3 totals 17 residues. This CDR3 is CASSNLFGLANTGELFF. Here the CDR3 DNA reads TGTGCCAGCAGTAATCTGTTTGGACTAGCCAACACCGGGGAGCTGTTTTTT.

Points on this clonotype: Just one base apart from a much larger clone, this may be a read error. The rearrangement joins TRBV5-1 to TRBJ2-2; D tentatively fits TRBD1 or TRBD2 (5 bases each). The CDR3 contains 13 residues. Germline-derived CDR1 and CDR2 are SGHRS and YFSETQ. The CDR3 sequence is CASSLAADGDLFF. For the CDR3, the DNA is TGCGCCAGCAGCTTGGCGGCGGACGGGGACCTGTTTTTT.

The V and J genes are TRBV5-6 and TRBJ1-1; possible D gene TRBD1, 6 bases. Germline CDR1 SGHDT, CDR2 YYEEEE. The CDR3 contains 16 residues. Trimming took off 3 bases at V and 4 bases at J, with 19 bases between the two ends. The CDR3 DNA is TGTGCCAGCAGCTGGGAACTCGGGACATTTCCCACTGAAGCTTTCTTT. Encoded protein: CASSWELGTFPTEAFF.

This clonotype showed up just a few times. CDR3 protein: CASRKTERGGFGQETQYF. CDR3 bases: TGTGCCAGCAGGAAGACCGAACGGGGGGGCTTTGGGCAAGAGACCCAGTACTTC. The V and J genes are TRBV21-1 and TRBJ2-5; no DNA check was done on the table's D call, TRBD2. TRBV21-1 is termed a pseudogene. This CDR3 is built from 18 residues.

V and J are TRBV7-3 and TRBJ2-4; TRBD2 might be the D (6 bases). The CDR3 runs to 15 residues. V was shortened by 5 bases and J by 2 bases, with 13 bases between the two germline ends. Germline V gene lookup returns CDR1 SGHTA and CDR2 FQGTGA. The CDR3 nucleotides read TGTGCCAGCAGCCATGGCGCGGGGTCCAAAAACATTCAGTACTTC. Translation gives CASSHGAGSKNIQYF.